A single sample gave rise to the 17 T cell receptor beta chains below, sequenced in a study of OX40 agonist ivuxolimab in advanced cancers. The receptor library was made with the immunoSEQ multiplex PCR assay. Here the immuneACCESS table is served through TCRdb, limited to in-frame sequences with V and J called. Missing clones are a known gap in these copies; in checked studies unresolved V genes cover under half, and the rest lacks a known reason. Counted in this sample were about 70,000 clones; roughly 80% of them appeared once. Together, the top ten hold approximately 6.3% of the sample. The sequenced sample was CD4+ or CD8+ T cells sorted from blood, obtained in a trial of the OX40 agonist ivuxolimab. The receptors here all came from an adult with an advanced solid tumor such as melanoma, head and neck, liver or kidney cancer.

The chain has TRBV18 and TRBJ1-6; tentative D call: TRBD1 (5 bases). The V end lost 5 bases, the J end lost 5 bases, and 13 bases lay between the germline ends. The germline gives CDR1 KGHSH, CDR2 LQKENI. The CDR3 totals 15 residues. The CDR3 is CASSSEGLNNSPLHF. In nucleotides, the CDR3 is TGTGCCAGCTCATCAGAGGGACTTAATAATTCACCCCTCCACTTT.

This chain joins TRBV30 and TRBJ1-6; D remains ambiguous. This CDR3 spans 13 amino acids. Germline loops: CDR1 GTSNPN, CDR2 SVGIG (reference sequence). The V end was cut by 3 bases, the J end by 10 bases, with 13 bases between. The DNA for the CDR3 is TGTGCCTGGAGCCAGGACCTGGGGTCACCCCTCCACTTT. It codes for CAWSQDLGSPLHF.

The V and J genes are TRBV7-2 and TRBJ1-6; no reliable D call. Between the trimmed V and J ends, which lost 5 bases and 7 bases, there was a span of 15 bases. CDR3 length equals 15 residues. The germline CDR1 and CDR2 sequences are SGHTA and FQGNSA. CDR3 residues: CASSTRTIQNSPLHF. The CDR3 coding sequence is TGTGCCAGCAGCACCCGGACCATACAAAATTCACCCCTCCACTTT.

The J gene is TRBJ1-1, the V gene TRBV7-2; D not resolved. Trimming shortened V by 0 bases and J by 7 bases, and 6 bases separated the two germline ends. Per the germline V gene, CDR1 is SGHTA and CDR2 is FQGNSA. This CDR3 is built from 12 residues. The CDR3 here is CASSLARYEAFF. CDR3 sequence (DNA): TGTGCCAGCAGCTTAGCGAGGTATGAAGCTTTCTTT.

The J gene is TRBJ1-5, the V gene TRBV7-2, with 11 bases aligning to TRBD1. This CDR3 region has 13 residues. Germline assignment: CDR1 SGHTA and CDR2 FQGNSA. V lost 5 bases, J lost 10 bases, and 4 bases stayed unmatched. The CDR3 protein is CASSADRGQPQHF. The CDR3 coding sequence is TGTGCCAGCAGCGCGGACAGGGGGCAACCCCAGCATTTT.

This sequence joins TRBV7-9 and TRBJ1-1; a possible D gene is TRBD1 (6 bases). Trimming removed 5 bases at V and 0 bases at J, with 10 bases between. CDR3 length equals 14 residues. Germline CDR1 and CDR2: SEHNR and FQNEAQ (reference sequence). CDR3 nucleotide sequence: TGTGCCAGCAGCCGACAGGTCATGAACACTGAAGCTTTCTTT. Translating it yields CASSRQVMNTEAFF.

This chain connects TRBV18 to TRBJ2-2, with a possible D match to TRBD1 (6 bases). The V gene's germline CDR1 is KGHSH and CDR2 LQKENI. V was clipped by 2 bases and J by 4 bases, with 14 bases between them. The CDR3 consists of 16 residues. CDR3 sequence (DNA): TGTGCCAGCTCACCAGAAAGTGGGGGCCTCACCGGGGAGCTGTTTTTT. It yields the protein CASSPESGGLTGELFF.

The gene calls are TRBV9 and TRBJ2-5; 9 nucleotides align to TRBD2. This CDR3 spans 15 amino acids. CDR1 and CDR2 (germline): SGDLS, YYNGEE. Losses at the gene ends were 4 bases for V and 5 bases for J; bases not matched to a gene: 9. The CDR3 bases are TGTGCCAGCAGCCCCCTCCGAGCGGGGGGTGAGACCCAGTACTTC. Translated, it gives CASSPLRAGGETQYF.

This CDR3 reads CASSLGGGTGYTF. The CDR3 nucleotides read TGTGCCAGCAGCTTAGGAGGCGGGACCGGCTACACCTTC. The chain joins TRBV7-8 to TRBJ1-2; D might be TRBD1 (5 bases). The germline V gene encodes CDR1 SGHVS and CDR2 FQNEAQ. CDR3 size: 13 residues. Trimming removed 1 base from V and 8 bases from J, with 11 bases in between. Using reference TRBV7-8 and TRBJ1-2 for the parts outside the CDR3, the full variable domain is GAGVSQSPRYKVAKRGQDVALRCDPISGHVSLFWYQQALGQGPEFLTYFQNEAQLDKSGLPSDRFFAERPEGSVSTLKIQRTQQEDSAVYLCASSLGGGTGYTFGSGTRLTVV.

The chain combines TRBV5-1 with TRBJ2-3; D is perhaps TRBD1 or TRBD2 (5 bases each). The CDR3 loop spans 15 amino acids. Germline-derived CDR1 and CDR2 are SGHRS and YFSETQ. V lost 1 base and J 2 bases, leaving 11 bases between the germline ends. CDR3 region: CASSLLGTDTDTQYF. The CDR3 region has the DNA TGCGCCAGCAGCTTGTTGGGGACCGACACAGATACGCAGTATTTT.

The chain is built from TRBV27 and TRBJ1-2; no clear D. CDR3 size: 13 residues. Between the trimmed V and J ends, which lost 3 bases and 2 bases, there was a span of 7 bases. Germline CDR1 is MNHEY and CDR2 is SMNVEV (reference sequence). CDR3: CASSFHTNYGYTF. As DNA, the CDR3 is TGTGCCAGCAGTTTTCATACGAACTATGGCTACACCTTC.

The chain joins TRBV5-4 to TRBJ1-1, with 7 bases matching TRBD1. This CDR3 region has 16 residues. V was clipped by 4 bases and J by 0 bases; unmatched bases: 9. CDR1 SGHNT and CDR2 YYREEE come from the germline V gene (reference sequence). The CDR3 loop reads CASSHSGQGVNTEAFF. The CDR3, as DNA: TGTGCCAGCAGCCATTCCGGCCAGGGGGTGAACACTGAAGCTTTCTTT.

The chain uses TRBV13 and TRBJ2-3; TRBD1 matches at 8 bases. Germline values: CDR1 PRHDT, CDR2 FYEKMQ (reference sequence). V trimming: 2 bases; J trimming: 4 bases; junction bases outside the gene matches: 5. There are 15 residues in the CDR3. For the CDR3, the DNA is TGTGCCAGCAGCTTACGTGTACAGGGGGCAGATACGCAGTATTTT. It specifies CASSLRVQGADTQYF.

The rearrangement links TRBV7-8 to TRBJ2-2; TRBD2 agrees at 7 bases. The CDR3 covers 20 residues. Germline V gene lookup returns CDR1 SGHVS and CDR2 FQNEAQ. Trimming took 5 bases from V and 4 from J; bases not matched to a gene: 22. CDR3 DNA sequence: TGTGCCAGCAGCACCCACCGCGGGGTGAGGGCTAGCGGCCCCACCGGGGAGCTGTTTTTT. Residues: CASSTHRGVRASGPTGELFF.

This clone was seen a single time. V gene TRBV29-1 combines with J gene TRBJ2-7; D is unclear. The CDR3 totals 12 residues. Germline lookup yields CDR1 SQVTM and CDR2 ANQGSEA. Trimming removed 1 base at V and 6 bases at J, with 10 bases between. Here the CDR3 reads CSVEGDSTEQYF. The CDR3 DNA follows: TGCAGCGTTGAAGGTGACTCCACCGAGCAGTACTTC.

This chain connects TRBV6-5 to TRBJ1-4; D is unresolved. Germline assignment: CDR1 MNHEY and CDR2 SVGAGI. CDR3 length equals 14 residues. The V end lost 5 bases, the J end lost 1 base, and 8 bases lay between the germline ends. The CDR3 DNA reads as TGTGCCAGCAGTCTTCAGATAACTAATGAAAAACTGTTTTTT. This codes for CASSLQITNEKLFF.

This chain uses TRBV2 with TRBJ2-6; D may correspond to TRBD1 or TRBD2 (6 bases each). Germline assignment: CDR1 SNHLY and CDR2 FYNNEI. V lost 7 bases to trimming and J lost 6 bases, with 19 bases between them. The CDR3 totals 16 residues. This chain's CDR3 is CASTVETGGEANVLTF. The CDR3 nucleotides read TGTGCCAGCACCGTCGAGACAGGCGGGGAGGCCAACGTCCTGACTTTC.